This T cell receptor (beta chain) came from a study of T cells in localized non-small cell lung cancer. Findings and limits, study-wide: Median roughly 57 top-100 tumor clones were shared with paired adjacent lung. Exceeding tumor, uninvolved adjacent lung had the highest T cell clonality. Longer overall survival accompanied higher blood T cell density. Sequencing, confined to only one tumor region, leaves heterogeneity possible.

Concerning this clone itself: The antigen remains undetermined.

Profiled with immunoSEQ multiplex PCR; TCRdb holds only in-frame clones, not every one. Here the sample spans approximately 32,000 clones, roughly 82% being singletons. CDR3 length: 14 residues. After removal of 5 bases from V and 1 base from J, the junction contained 3 bases not matched to a gene. The V gene's germline CDR1 is LNHDA and CDR2 SQIVND (reference sequence). The specimen was peripheral blood, collected before any cancer treatment. The chain joins TRBV19 to TRBJ1-1, with 8 bases aligning to TRBD1. The source is a male donor aged 60 or over with stage III squamous cell lung carcinoma. In DNA, the CDR3 is TGTGCCAGTAGTGCCGGACAGGGGAACACTGAAGCTTTCTTT. It is translated as CASSAGQGNTEAFF.